These T cell receptor beta chains were read from a single sample in a study of blood T cell repertoires in COVID-19. Clones were sequenced by immunoSEQ multiplex PCR, and TCRdb holds only the in-frame ones, with some missing. The table has more than 300,000 clones, 70% to 90% seen once. The specimen sequenced was PBMCs or T cells enriched from blood (not recorded which). All receptors derive from a woman in her 30s who had recovered from COVID-19. Both conserved end residues are part of each CDR3. D genes are given only for firm matches.

v_call	j_call	d_call	cdr3_nt	cdr3_aa
TRBV4-1	TRBJ1-1	NA	TGCGCCAGCACCGCGGCGGGAGGGGGAGGGATATTGAGCACTGAAGCTTTCTTT	CASTAAGGGGILSTEAFF
TRBV18	TRBJ1-1	NA	TGTGCCAGCTCACCACGGGCAGGGTGGGACACTGAAGCTTTCTTT	CASSPRAGWDTEAFF
TRBV9	TRBJ1-6	TRBD1	TGTGCCAGCAGTACCCCGGGGCAGGGGGCTTCACCCCTCCACTTT	CASSTPGQGASPLHF
TRBV7-2	TRBJ2-7	NA	TGTGCCAGCAGCTTAGGACTGGCGAGCTCCTACGAGCAGTACTTC	CASSLGLASSYEQYF
TRBV19	TRBJ1-2	TRBD1	TGTGCCAGTAGAAAACACGAAGCGGGACAGGGGCTCCGGGGCTACACCTTC	CASRKHEAGQGLRGYTF
TRBV3-1/TRBV3-2	TRBJ2-1	TRBD2	TGTGCCAGCAGCCAAATGGGGGGGGTATGGGAGCAGTTCTTC	CASSQMGGVWEQFF
TRBV6-5	TRBJ1-5	TRBD1	TGTGCCAGCAGTTACGGGACAGTCAATCAGCCCCAGCATTTT	CASSYGTVNQPQHF
TRBV5-8	TRBJ1-1	TRBD1	TGTGCCAGCAGTCGTGCGACAGGGGCCATTCCCTCAGCTTTCTTT	CASSRATGAIPSAFF
TRBV5-4	TRBJ1-1	NA	TGTGCCAGCAGCTACCTGGTAGGGGCGCGGACTGAAGCTTTCTTT	CASSYLVGARTEAFF
TRBV9	TRBJ1-6	NA	TGTGCCAGCAGCGCCCGCGGGGAGAGTTCACCCCTCCACTTT	CASSARGESSPLHF